This TCR beta chain was identified in a study of OX40 agonist ivuxolimab in advanced cancers. Overall study results and limits: It was not determined which antigens were specifically recognized by the peripheral T cells that had undergone clonal expansion. At doses 0.1 to 3.0 mg/kg, CD4+ and CD8+ clones expanded.

Details on this clone: Its cognate antigen is unknown.

Generated by immunoSEQ multiplex PCR, the TCRdb table keeps only in-frame clones and is missing some. There are about 79,000 clones in the sample; around 85% occur only once, and roughly 4.8% lies in the top ten. This CDR3 has 16 residues. Deletions cut 2 bases from V and 3 bases from J, with 13 bases between. This sequence was found in an adult with an advanced solid tumor such as melanoma, head and neck, liver or kidney cancer. The specimen comprised CD4+ or CD8+ T cells sorted from blood, sampled in a trial of the OX40 agonist ivuxolimab. The rearrangement uses TRBV6-7 and TRBJ1-4, with D tentatively TRBD1 (6 bases). TRBV6-7 is reported as an ORF; its role is uncertain. CDR3 nucleotide sequence: TGTGCCAGCAGTTACGATGGACAGCGGCCTAATGAAAAACTGTTTTTT. Protein product: CASSYDGQRPNEKLFF.